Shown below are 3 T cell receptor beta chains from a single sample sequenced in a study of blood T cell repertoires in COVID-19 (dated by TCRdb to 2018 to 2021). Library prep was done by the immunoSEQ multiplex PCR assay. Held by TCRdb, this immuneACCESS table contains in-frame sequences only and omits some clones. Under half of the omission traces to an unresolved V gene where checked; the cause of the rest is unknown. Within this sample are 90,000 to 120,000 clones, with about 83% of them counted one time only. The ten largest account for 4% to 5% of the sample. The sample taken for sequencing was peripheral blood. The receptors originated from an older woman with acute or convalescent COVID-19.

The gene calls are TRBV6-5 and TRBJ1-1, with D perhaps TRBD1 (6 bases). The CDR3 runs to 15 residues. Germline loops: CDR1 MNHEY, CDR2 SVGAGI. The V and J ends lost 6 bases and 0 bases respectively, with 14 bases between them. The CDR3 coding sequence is TGTGCCAGCAGGCCCCTAGGACAGATGAACACTGAAGCTTTCTTT. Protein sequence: CASRPLGQMNTEAFF.

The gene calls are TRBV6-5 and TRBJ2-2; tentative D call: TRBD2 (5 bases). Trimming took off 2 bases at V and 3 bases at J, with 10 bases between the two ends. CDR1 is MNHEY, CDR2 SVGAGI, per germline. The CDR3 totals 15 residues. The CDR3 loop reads CASSYQTGYTGELFF. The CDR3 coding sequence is TGTGCCAGCAGTTACCAGACGGGGTACACCGGGGAGCTGTTTTTT.

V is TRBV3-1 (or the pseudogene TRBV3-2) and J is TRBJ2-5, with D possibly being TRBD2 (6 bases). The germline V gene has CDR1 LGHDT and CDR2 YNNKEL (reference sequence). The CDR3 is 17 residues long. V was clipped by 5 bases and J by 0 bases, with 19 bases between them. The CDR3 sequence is CASSEAASLAYQETQYF. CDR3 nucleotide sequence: TGTGCCAGCAGCGAAGCCGCTAGCCTAGCGTACCAAGAGACCCAGTACTTC.